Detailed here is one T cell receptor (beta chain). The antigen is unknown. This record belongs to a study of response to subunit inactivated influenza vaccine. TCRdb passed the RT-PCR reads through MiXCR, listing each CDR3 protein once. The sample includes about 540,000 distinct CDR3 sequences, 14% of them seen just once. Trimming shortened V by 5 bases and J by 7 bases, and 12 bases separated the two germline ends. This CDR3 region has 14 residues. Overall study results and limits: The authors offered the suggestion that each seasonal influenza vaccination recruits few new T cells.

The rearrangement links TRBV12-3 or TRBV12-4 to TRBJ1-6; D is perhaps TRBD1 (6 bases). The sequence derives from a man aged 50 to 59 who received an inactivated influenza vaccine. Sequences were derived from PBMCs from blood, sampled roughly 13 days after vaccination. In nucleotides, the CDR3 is TGTGCCAGCAGTCCAAGACAGGTCAATTCACCCCTCCACTTT. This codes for CASSPRQVNSPLHF.